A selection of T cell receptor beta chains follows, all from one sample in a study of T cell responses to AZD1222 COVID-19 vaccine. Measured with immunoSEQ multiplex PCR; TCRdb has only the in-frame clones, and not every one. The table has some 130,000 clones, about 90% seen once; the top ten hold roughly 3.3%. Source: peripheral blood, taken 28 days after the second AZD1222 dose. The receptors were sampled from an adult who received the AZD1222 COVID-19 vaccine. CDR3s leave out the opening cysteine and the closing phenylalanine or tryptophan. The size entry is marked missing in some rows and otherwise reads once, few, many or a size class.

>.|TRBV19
ASSNPSYSGTGTDGYT
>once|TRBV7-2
ASSSGQGQETQY
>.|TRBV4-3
ASSQGQGAGSPLH
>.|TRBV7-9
ASSPTSGSYEQY
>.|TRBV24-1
ATSDFASNYGYT
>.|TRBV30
ALGQDYSNQPQH
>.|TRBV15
ATSRGQGTVYEQY
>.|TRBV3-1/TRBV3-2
ASSQTNPGGTAFSGNTIY
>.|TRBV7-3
ASRPSGSPGNEQF
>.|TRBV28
ASSLIIPRRGNYGYT
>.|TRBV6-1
ASSEGEGRDSPLH
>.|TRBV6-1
ASSVDQRARTDTQY
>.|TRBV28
ASSFARRRDTGELF
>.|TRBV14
ASRITGGGITEAF
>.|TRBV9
ASSATGMYQETQY
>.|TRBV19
ASSMVQGIAQPQH
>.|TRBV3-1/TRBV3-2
ASSQPHRETQY
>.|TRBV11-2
ASSLVQSEKLF
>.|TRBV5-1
ASSAQGNGNTIY
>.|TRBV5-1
ASSLGGRGSSPLH
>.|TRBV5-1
ASSPVVAGGAKNIQY
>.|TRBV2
ASSVGGSTEAF
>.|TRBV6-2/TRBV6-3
ASSLLAGQPQY
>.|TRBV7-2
ASSPGQGAYEQY
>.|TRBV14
ASSLGLAGVDSSYNEQF
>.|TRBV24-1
ATSGRDTEKLF
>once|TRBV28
ASNPGGFTYNEQF
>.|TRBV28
ASSLGFRRDEQY
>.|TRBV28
ASSLPGPNQPQH
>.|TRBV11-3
ASSLTGSGNTIY
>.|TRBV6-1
ASSEGGQGRTEAF
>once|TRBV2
ASSGGTSGRAKGNEQF
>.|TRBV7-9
ASSHLGTSFYGYT
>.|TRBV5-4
ASAGQGSNEQF
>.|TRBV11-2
ASSPAQAPYEQY
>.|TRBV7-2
ASSQGGAYGYT
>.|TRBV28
ATAPMGWETQY
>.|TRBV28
ASSGQMNTEAF
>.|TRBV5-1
ASSWGQGWEGYT
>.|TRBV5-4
ASSSGLAGPGELF
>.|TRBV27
ASKPLGLAGVLSYEQY
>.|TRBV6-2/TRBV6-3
ASSYSTVGGELF
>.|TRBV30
AWNPRGRAKPYNEQF
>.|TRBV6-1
ASSEWGDSDQPQH
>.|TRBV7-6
ASRVNTEAF
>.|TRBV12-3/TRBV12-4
ASRPRSGQPQH
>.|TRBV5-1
ASTRGSPNTGELF
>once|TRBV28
ASRTGPHSYNEQF
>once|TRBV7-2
ASSLGQAILHGYT
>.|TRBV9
ASSTTPSGRPDTQY
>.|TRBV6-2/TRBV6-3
ASSSHRGPHYEQY
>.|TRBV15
ATSRDGSLRHEQY
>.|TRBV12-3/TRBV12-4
ASRPGGGIQY
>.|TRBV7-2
ASSPTVSSGNTIY
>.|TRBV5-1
ASSLVARIGAGANVLT
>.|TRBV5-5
ASSFQGASSYGYT
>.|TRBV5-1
ASSLLGNSNQPQH
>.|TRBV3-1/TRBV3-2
ASSPQGETQY
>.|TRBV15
ATSRDLGASYEQY